These 16 T cell receptor beta chains originate from one sample sequenced in a study of CXCR3-negative and CXCR3-positive naive CD8 T cells. These receptors have no identified antigens. Study-wide results and limits: The TRB CDR3s that CXCR3-positive naive cells carried were more hydrophobic than those of CXCR3-negative naive cells.

Libraries were UMI-labeled 5' RACE TRB cDNA. After re-calling the 5' RACE reads, TCRdb lists one entry per CDR3 protein, DNA absent. This sample's clone table lists approximately 65,000 distinct CDR3 sequences. Material: naive CXCR3+ CD8+ T cells from blood. Subset of the sample: CD45RO-CCR7+CD27+CD95- naive CD8+ T cells expressing CXCR3 (TNR3+). All receptors come from a human donor in good health. Some clones in this sample may be carry-over from other donors' samples.

The genes are TRBV18 and TRBJ2-5; TCRdb lists TRBD2, though no DNA is available to test this call. The CDR3 contains 17 residues. Germline-derived CDR1 and CDR2 are KGHSH and LQKENI. This CDR3 is CASSPTGTSGVQETQYF.

This sequence joins TRBV6-2 or TRBV6-3 and TRBJ1-1; TCRdb outputs TRBD1, but without DNA this stays unchecked. The germline gives CDR1 MNHEY, CDR2 SVGEGT. This CDR3 spans 15 amino acids. CDR3 in amino acids: CASSYPDSLNTEAFF.

The chain joins TRBV5-6 to TRBJ2-7; TCRdb reports TRBD1, a call that lacks DNA to check it against. Germline V CDR1 and CDR2: SGHDT, YYEEEE. The CDR3 is made up of 13 amino acids. The CDR3 protein is CASTGTGGYEQYF.

The chain recombines TRBV2 with TRBJ1-5. Per germline, CDR1 SNHLY and CDR2 FYNNEI. This CDR3 is 13 amino acids long. CDR3: CASSRAPSQPQHF.

J is TRBJ2-3 and V is TRBV29-1; TCRdb indicates TRBD1, and absent DNA this call remains unverified. The CDR3 has 15 residues. CDR1 is SQVTM, CDR2 ANQGSEA, per germline. CDR3 loop: CSVPRPPGDTDTQYF.

This chain connects TRBV6-5 to TRBJ2-1; there is no DNA to check the TCRdb D call of TRBD1. The V gene's germline CDR1 is MNHEY and CDR2 SVGAGI. The CDR3 has 18 residues. CDR3 region: CASSYSTLTGAPNNEQFF.

The CDR3 spells CASSWRLAGGQGDTQYF. The gene calls are TRBV7-8 and TRBJ2-3; TCRdb returns TRBD2, unconfirmable since there is no DNA. The V gene's germline CDR1 is SGHVS and CDR2 FQNEAQ. This CDR3 contains 17 residues.

V gene TRBV12-3 or TRBV12-4 combines with J gene TRBJ2-7. The CDR3 is 12 residues long. The CDR3 reads CASSLGLLEQYF.

This chain joins TRBV29-1 and TRBJ2-5; TCRdb reports TRBD1, a call that lacks DNA to check it against. This CDR3 contains 13 residues. Germline lookup yields CDR1 SQVTM and CDR2 ANQGSEA. CDR3 amino acids: CSVEGRGQETQYF.

The rearrangement joins TRBV20-1 to TRBJ2-7; there is no DNA to check the TCRdb D call of TRBD2. The CDR3 contains 15 residues. Germline values: CDR1 DFQATT, CDR2 SNEGSKA (reference sequence). The CDR3 spells CSARGRLADSYEQYF.

The chain combines TRBV4-2 with TRBJ2-3. The CDR3 is 17 residues long. Per the germline V gene, CDR1 is LGHNA and CDR2 is YNFKEQ. CDR3 sequence reads: CASSQDQADGSTDTQYF.

This chain connects TRBV7-9 to TRBJ2-1; TCRdb calls TRBD1, which cannot be checked without DNA. The germline gives CDR1 SEHNR, CDR2 FQNEAQ (reference sequence). The CDR3 runs 17 residues. This chain's CDR3 is CASTLWRGDRGIDEQFF.

This chain uses TRBV7-9 with TRBJ2-5; the D call from TCRdb, TRBD1, cannot be confirmed without DNA. Per the germline V gene, CDR1 is SEHNR and CDR2 is FQNEAQ (reference sequence). The CDR3 covers 15 residues. The CDR3 spells CASSLSTGKEETQYF.

The chain has TRBV7-9 and TRBJ2-7. CDR1 SEHNR and CDR2 FQNEAQ come from the germline V gene (reference sequence). The CDR3 contains 13 residues. The CDR3 spells CASSTGWGSEQYF.

The rearrangement uses TRBV5-1 and TRBJ2-7; as DNA is missing, the TRBD2 call by TCRdb cannot be tested. Germline values: CDR1 SGHRS, CDR2 YFSETQ. The CDR3 sequence is 15 residues long. CDR3 loop: CASSPRDLGDYEQYF.

The rearrangement uses TRBV28 and TRBJ2-3; TCRdb proposes TRBD2, but this gene call is untestable without DNA. The CDR3 consists of 16 residues. Per the germline V gene, CDR1 is MDHEN and CDR2 is SYDVKM. CDR3 region: CASSFFSSGLTDTQYF.